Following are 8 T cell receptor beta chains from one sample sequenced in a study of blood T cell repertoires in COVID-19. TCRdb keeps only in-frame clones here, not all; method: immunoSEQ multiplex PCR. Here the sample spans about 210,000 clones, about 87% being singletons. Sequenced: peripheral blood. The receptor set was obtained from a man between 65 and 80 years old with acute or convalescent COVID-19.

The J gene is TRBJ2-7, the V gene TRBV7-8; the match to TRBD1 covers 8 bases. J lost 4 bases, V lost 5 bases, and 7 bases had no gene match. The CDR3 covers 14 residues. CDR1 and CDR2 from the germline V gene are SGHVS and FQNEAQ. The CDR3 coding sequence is TGTGCCAGCAGCCACTCAGGGGGCGCGTACGAGCAGTACTTC. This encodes CASSHSGGAYEQYF.

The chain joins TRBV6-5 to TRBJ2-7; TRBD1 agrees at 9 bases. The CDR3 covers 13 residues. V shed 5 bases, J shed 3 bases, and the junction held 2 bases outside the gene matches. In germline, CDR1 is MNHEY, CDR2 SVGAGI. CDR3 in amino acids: CASSHRGHYEQYF. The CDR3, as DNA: TGTGCCAGCAGTCACAGGGGGCACTACGAGCAGTACTTC.

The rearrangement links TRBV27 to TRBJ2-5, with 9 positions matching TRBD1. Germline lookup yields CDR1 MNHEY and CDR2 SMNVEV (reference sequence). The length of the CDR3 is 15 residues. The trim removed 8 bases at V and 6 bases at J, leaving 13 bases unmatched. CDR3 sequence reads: CASSPDRGLSKTQYF. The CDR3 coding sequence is TGTGCCAGCTCCCCGGACAGGGGTTTGTCGAAGACCCAGTACTTC.

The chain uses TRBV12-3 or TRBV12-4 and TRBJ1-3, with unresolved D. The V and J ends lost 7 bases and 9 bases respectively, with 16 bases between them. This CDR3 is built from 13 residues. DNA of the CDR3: TGTGCCAGCAAGCCGGCGGGGTCTTTCACCATATATTTT. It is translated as CASKPAGSFTIYF.

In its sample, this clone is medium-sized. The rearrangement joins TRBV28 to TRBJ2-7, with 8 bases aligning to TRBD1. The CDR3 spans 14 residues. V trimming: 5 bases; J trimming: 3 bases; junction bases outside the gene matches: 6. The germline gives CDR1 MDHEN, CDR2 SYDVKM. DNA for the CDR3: TGTGCCAGCAGTCCGGACAGGGTATTCTACGAGCAGTACTTC. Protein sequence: CASSPDRVFYEQYF.

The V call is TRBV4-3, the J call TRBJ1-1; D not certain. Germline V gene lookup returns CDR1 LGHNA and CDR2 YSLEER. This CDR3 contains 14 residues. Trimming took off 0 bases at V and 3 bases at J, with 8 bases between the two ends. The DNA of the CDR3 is TGCGCCAGCAGCCAAGATGGCGGGTACACTGAAGCTTTCTTT. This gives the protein CASSQDGGYTEAFF.

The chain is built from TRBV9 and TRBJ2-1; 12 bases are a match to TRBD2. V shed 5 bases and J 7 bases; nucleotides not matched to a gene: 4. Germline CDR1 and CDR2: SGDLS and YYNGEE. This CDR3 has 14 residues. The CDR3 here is CASSRTSGINEQFF. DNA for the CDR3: TGTGCCAGCAGTAGGACTAGCGGGATTAATGAGCAGTTCTTC.

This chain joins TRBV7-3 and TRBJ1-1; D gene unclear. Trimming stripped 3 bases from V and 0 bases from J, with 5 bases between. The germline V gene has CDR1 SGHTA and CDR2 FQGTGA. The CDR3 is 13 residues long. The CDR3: CASSFRMNTEAFF. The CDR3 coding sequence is TGTGCCAGCAGCTTTAGAATGAACACTGAAGCTTTCTTT.